This T cell receptor (beta chain) stems from a study of T cell clones after liver transplantation. Across the study: Until 12-24 months post-transplant, subjects got standard immunosuppression and no induction. Patients counted as tolerant after at least one year off all immunosuppression, enzymes not exceeding twice normal.

The CDR3 length is 17 residues. Germline lookup yields CDR1 SGHTA and CDR2 FQGNSA. V lost 5 bases, J lost 4 bases, and 11 bases stayed unmatched. The method was immunoSEQ multiplex PCR; TCRdb's version includes in-frame clones alone and lacks a portion of them. The table includes fewer than 65,000 clones, roughly 70% detected once. The TCR originated in a human patient who received a liver transplant. Some T cells may originate from the graft donor. The input for sequencing was CD4+ T cells from blood, taken at the 22-month timepoint. V and J are TRBV7-2 and TRBJ2-3, with 11 bases fitting TRBD2. The CDR3 sequence is CASSPRRVAGGPDTQYF. The DNA for the CDR3 is TGTGCCAGCAGCCCGCGGAGGGTAGCGGGGGGGCCAGATACGCAGTATTTT.